These T cell receptor beta chains were read from a single sample in a study of neurological immune-mediated disorders. TCRdb used MiXCR to reprocess the 5' RACE reads, holding one entry per CDR3 protein. The table records around 69,000 distinct CDR3 sequences, nearly 3.5% of them present only once. Sample: PBMCs. These TCRs come from a man aged 40-55 years with multiple sclerosis. Each CDR3 is given with its conserved first and last residue. Each record gives: D gene, clone size, V gene, J gene, CDR3 protein, CDR3 DNA. A D gene is named only where the DNA matches it firmly. Clone size is given as once, few, many or a size class.

d_call: TRBD1; clone_size: many; v_call: TRBV14; j_call: TRBJ2-5; cdr3_aa: CASSFRQGAKETQYF; cdr3_nt: TGTGCCAGCAGCTTCCGACAGGGGGCAAAGGAGACCCAGTACTTC
d_call: -; clone_size: many; v_call: TRBV27; j_call: TRBJ1-6; cdr3_aa: CASGAGTSSSYNSPLHF; cdr3_nt: TGTGCCAGCGGGGCCGGGACGTCAAGCTCCTATAATTCACCCCTCCACTTT
d_call: -; clone_size: many; v_call: TRBV18; j_call: TRBJ1-2; cdr3_aa: CASSPRREDGYTF; cdr3_nt: TGTGCCAGCTCACCAAGGCGGGAAGATGGCTACACCTTC
d_call: TRBD2; clone_size: many; v_call: TRBV5-1; j_call: TRBJ2-3; cdr3_aa: CASSLRPSGTGTDTQYF; cdr3_nt: TGCGCCAGCAGCCTCCGTCCTAGCGGGACCGGCACAGATACGCAGTATTTT
d_call: -; clone_size: many; v_call: TRBV20-1; j_call: TRBJ2-1; cdr3_aa: CSGKAGSYEQFF; cdr3_nt: TGCAGTGGAAAAGCAGGGAGCTATGAGCAGTTCTTC
d_call: -; clone_size: many; v_call: TRBV20-1; j_call: TRBJ1-5; cdr3_aa: CSALVGGPNQPQHF; cdr3_nt: TGCAGTGCTCTTGTCGGGGGGCCCAACCAGCCCCAGCATTTT
d_call: TRBD1; clone_size: many; v_call: TRBV5-1; j_call: TRBJ1-1; cdr3_aa: CASSPGQGARGTEAFF; cdr3_nt: TGCGCCAGCAGTCCCGGGCAGGGGGCGCGGGGCACTGAAGCTTTCTTT
d_call: TRBD1; clone_size: many; v_call: TRBV20-1; j_call: TRBJ1-2; cdr3_aa: CSASDREYGYTF; cdr3_nt: TGCAGTGCTTCGGACAGGGAGTATGGCTACACCTTC
d_call: -; clone_size: many; v_call: TRBV20-1; j_call: TRBJ1-5; cdr3_aa: CSARLTGMSNQPQHF; cdr3_nt: TGCAGTGCTAGACTTACAGGGATGAGCAATCAGCCCCAGCATTTT
d_call: TRBD1; clone_size: many; v_call: TRBV29-1; j_call: TRBJ1-2; cdr3_aa: CSADTGGAGYGYTF; cdr3_nt: TGCAGCGCAGATACAGGGGGCGCAGGGTATGGCTACACCTTC
d_call: -; clone_size: many; v_call: TRBV10-3; j_call: TRBJ1-1; cdr3_aa: CAISVQGNTEAFF; cdr3_nt: TGTGCCATCAGTGTTCAGGGGAACACTGAAGCTTTCTTT
d_call: TRBD1; clone_size: many; v_call: TRBV12-3/TRBV12-4; j_call: TRBJ1-2; cdr3_aa: CASSPGQSSYGYTF; cdr3_nt: TGTGCCAGCAGTCCGGGACAGTCGTCTTATGGCTACACCTTC
d_call: TRBD2; clone_size: many; v_call: TRBV12-3/TRBV12-4; j_call: TRBJ2-1; cdr3_aa: CASSLAAGGRNEQFF; cdr3_nt: TGTGCCAGCAGTTTAGCAGCGGGGGGGAGAAATGAGCAGTTCTTC
d_call: -; clone_size: few; v_call: TRBV18; j_call: TRBJ1-1; cdr3_aa: CASSPLVDTEAFF; cdr3_nt: TGTGCCAGCTCACCATTGGTGGACACTGAAGCTTTCTTT